This T cell receptor (beta chain) stems from a study of radiotherapy plus CTLA-4 blockade in lung cancer. CDR3 length: 15 residues. CDR1 and CDR2 (germline): SGHRS, YFSETQ. V lost 5 bases to trimming and J lost 7 bases; unmatched junction nucleotides: 10. Sequencing was performed with immunoSEQ multiplex PCR; in TCRdb, only in-frame clones are kept and a portion is missing. The sample yields tens of thousands of clones, around 87% seen once. Alongside CTLA-4 blockade with ipilimumab, patients with chemo-refractory metastatic non-small-cell lung cancer received focal radiation. This receptor was identified in a human donor with non-small cell lung cancer that progressed on radiotherapy plus ipilimumab. The chain carries TRBV5-1 and TRBJ2-7; 12 bases agree with TRBD2. Sequenced material: peripheral blood, taken from a patient treated with radiotherapy plus ipilimumab. This CDR3 reads CASSSSTSGGFEQYF. DNA for the CDR3: TGCGCCAGCAGTAGCTCGACTAGCGGGGGTTTTGAGCAGTACTTC.